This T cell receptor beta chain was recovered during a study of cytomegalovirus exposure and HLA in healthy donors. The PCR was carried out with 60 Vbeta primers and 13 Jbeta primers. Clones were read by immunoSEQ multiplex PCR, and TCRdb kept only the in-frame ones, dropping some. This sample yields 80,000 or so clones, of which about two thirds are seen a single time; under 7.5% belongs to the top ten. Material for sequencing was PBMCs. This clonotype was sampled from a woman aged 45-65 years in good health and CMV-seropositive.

CDR3 in DNA: TGTGCCAGCATTCTTGGCGGAGGGGGCGAGGGCACTGAAGCTTTCTTT. This translates into CASILGGGGEGTEAFF. The chain combines TRBV28 with TRBJ1-1; 7 nucleotides line up with TRBD1. Trimming cost V 7 bases and J 4 bases; bases outside gene matches: 15. Germline CDR1 and CDR2: MDHEN and SYDVKM. CDR3 length equals 16 residues.